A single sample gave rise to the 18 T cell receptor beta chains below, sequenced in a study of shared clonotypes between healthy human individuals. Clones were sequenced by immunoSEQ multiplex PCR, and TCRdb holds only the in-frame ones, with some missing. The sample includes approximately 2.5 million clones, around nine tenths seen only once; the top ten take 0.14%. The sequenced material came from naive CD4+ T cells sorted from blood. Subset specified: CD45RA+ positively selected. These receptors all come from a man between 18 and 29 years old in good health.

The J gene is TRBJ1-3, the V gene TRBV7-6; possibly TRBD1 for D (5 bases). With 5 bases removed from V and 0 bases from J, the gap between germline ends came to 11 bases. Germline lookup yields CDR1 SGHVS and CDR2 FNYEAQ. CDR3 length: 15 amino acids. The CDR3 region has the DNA TGTGCCAGCAGCATGACAGCTAACTCTGGAAACACCATATATTTT. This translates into CASSMTANSGNTIYF.

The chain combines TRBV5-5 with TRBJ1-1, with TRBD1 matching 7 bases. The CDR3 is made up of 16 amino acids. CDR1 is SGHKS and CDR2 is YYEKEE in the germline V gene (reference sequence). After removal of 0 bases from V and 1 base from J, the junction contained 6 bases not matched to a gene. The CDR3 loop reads CASSLASDRRNTEAFF. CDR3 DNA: TGTGCCAGCAGCTTGGCCTCGGACAGGAGGAACACTGAAGCTTTCTTT. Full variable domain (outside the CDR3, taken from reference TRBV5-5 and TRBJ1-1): DAGVTQSPTHLIKTRGQQVTLRCSPISGHKSVSWYQQVLGQGPQFIFQYYEKEERGRGNFPDRFSARQFPNYSSELNVNALLLGDSALYLCASSLASDRRNTEAFFGQGTRLTVV.

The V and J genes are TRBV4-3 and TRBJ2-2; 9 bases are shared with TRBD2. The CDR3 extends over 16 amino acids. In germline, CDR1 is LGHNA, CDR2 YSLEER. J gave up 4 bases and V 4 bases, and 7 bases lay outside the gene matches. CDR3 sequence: CASSRIAGVGTGELFF. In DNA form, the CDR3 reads TGCGCCAGCAGCCGGATAGCGGGAGTCGGCACCGGGGAGCTGTTTTTT.

DNA of the CDR3: TGCGCCAGCAGCTTGGGCAGGAAGGGGCAAGAGACCCAGTACTTC. Translation: CASSLGRKGQETQYF. The chain links TRBV5-1 to TRBJ2-5; possibly TRBD1 for D (5 bases). Germline V gene lookup returns CDR1 SGHRS and CDR2 YFSETQ. The CDR3 sequence is 15 residues long. V lost 0 bases to trimming and J lost 2 bases, with 11 bases between them.

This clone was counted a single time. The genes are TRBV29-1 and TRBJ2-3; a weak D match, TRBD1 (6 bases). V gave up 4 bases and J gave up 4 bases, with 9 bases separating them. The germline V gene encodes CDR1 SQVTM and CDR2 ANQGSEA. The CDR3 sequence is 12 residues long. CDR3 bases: TGCAGCGTTGCCAGGGGCGCAGATACGCAGTATTTT. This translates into CSVARGADTQYF.

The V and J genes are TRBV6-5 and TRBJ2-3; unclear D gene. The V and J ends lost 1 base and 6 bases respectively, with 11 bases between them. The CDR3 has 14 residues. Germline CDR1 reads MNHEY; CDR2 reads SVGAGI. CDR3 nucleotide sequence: TGTGCCAGCAGTTACTGGCGGCAGAGCGATACGCAGTATTTT. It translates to CASSYWRQSDTQYF.

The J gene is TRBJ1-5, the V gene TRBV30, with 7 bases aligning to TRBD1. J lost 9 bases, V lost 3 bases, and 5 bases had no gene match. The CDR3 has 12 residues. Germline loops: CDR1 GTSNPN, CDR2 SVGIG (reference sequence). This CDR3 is CAWRGGGGPQHF. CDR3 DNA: TGTGCCTGGAGGGGAGGGGGCGGGCCCCAGCATTTT.

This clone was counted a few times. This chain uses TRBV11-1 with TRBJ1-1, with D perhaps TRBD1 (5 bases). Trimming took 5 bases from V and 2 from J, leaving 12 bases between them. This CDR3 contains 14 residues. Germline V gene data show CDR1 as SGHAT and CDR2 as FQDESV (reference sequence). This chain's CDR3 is CASSLDRGNTEAFF. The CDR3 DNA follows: TGTGCCAGCAGCCTAGACAGAGGAAACACTGAAGCTTTCTTT.

CDR3 sequence (DNA): TGTGCCAGCAGCCCCTGGACAGGGGCGTCCGCCGGGGAGCTGTTTTTT. The encoded protein is CASSPWTGASAGELFF. The rearrangement uses TRBV14 and TRBJ2-2; TRBD1 aligns across 9 bases. The CDR3 runs to 16 residues. Germline V gene data show CDR1 as SGHDN and CDR2 as FVKESK. The junction had 9 bases not matched to a gene; V was cut back by 4 bases and J by 6 bases.

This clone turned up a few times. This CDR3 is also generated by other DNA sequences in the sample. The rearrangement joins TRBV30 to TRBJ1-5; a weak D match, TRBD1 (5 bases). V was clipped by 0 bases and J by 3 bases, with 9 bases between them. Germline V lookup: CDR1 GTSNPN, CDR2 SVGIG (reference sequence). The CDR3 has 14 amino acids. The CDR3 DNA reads TGTGCCTGGAGTGTACAAGGGGTCAATCAGCCCCAGCATTTT. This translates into CAWSVQGVNQPQHF.

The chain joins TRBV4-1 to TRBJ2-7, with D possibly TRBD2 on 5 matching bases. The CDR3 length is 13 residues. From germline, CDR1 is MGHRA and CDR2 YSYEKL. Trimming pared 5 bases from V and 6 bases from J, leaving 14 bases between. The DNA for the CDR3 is TGCGCCAGCAGCTCCCTTGCGGGTTCCGAGCAGTACTTC. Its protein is CASSSLAGSEQYF.

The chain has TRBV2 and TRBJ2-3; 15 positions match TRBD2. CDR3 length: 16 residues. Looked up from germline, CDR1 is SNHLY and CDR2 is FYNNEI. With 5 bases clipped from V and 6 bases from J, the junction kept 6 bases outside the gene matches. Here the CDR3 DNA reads TGTGCCAGCAGTTTGGGACTAGCGGGAGGAGTGGATACGCAGTATTTT. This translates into CASSLGLAGGVDTQYF.

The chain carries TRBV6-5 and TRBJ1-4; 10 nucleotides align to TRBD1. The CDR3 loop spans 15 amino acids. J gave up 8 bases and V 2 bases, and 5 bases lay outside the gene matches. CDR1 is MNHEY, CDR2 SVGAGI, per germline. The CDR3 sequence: CASSYMDRGYEKLFF. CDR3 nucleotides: TGTGCCAGCAGTTACATGGACAGGGGGTACGAAAAACTGTTTTTT.

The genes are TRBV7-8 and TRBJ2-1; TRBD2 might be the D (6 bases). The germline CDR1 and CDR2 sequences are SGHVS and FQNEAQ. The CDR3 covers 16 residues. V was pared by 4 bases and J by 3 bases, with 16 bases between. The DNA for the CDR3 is TGTGCCAGCAGCTACATAGCGGCCGTCGGCTACAATGAGCAGTTCTTC. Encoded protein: CASSYIAAVGYNEQFF. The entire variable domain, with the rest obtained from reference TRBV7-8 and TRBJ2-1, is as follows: GAGVSQSPRYKVAKRGQDVALRCDPISGHVSLFWYQQALGQGPEFLTYFQNEAQLDKSGLPSDRFFAERPEGSVSTLKIQRTQQEDSAVYLCASSYIAAVGYNEQFFGPGTRLTVL.

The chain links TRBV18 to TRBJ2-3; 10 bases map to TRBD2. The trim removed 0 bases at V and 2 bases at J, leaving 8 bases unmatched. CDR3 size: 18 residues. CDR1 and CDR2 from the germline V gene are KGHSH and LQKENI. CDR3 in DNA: TGTGCCAGCTCACCACCGAGGGCTAGCGGGAGATTCACAGATACGCAGTATTTT. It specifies CASSPPRASGRFTDTQYF.

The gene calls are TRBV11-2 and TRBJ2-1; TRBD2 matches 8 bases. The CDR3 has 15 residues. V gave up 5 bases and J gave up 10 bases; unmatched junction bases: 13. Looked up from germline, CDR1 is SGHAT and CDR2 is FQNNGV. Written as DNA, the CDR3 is TGTGCCAGCAGCCAACTAGCGGCGATGAGGTACGAGCAGTTCTTC. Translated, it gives CASSQLAAMRYEQFF.

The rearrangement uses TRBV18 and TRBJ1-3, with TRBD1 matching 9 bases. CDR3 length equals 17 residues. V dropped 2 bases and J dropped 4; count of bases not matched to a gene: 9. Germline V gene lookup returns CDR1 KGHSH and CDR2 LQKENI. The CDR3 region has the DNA TGTGCCAGCTCACCAACCCCGACAGGGGGGAAAGGAAACACCATATATTTT. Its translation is CASSPTPTGGKGNTIYF.

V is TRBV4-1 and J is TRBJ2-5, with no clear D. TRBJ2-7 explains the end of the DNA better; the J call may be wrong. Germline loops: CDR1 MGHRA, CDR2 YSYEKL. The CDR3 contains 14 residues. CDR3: CASSQEIGRYEQYF. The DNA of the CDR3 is TGCGCCAGCAGCCAAGAAATAGGCCGCTACGAGCAGTACTTC.